A single sample is the source of the 17 T cell receptor beta chains below, sequenced in a study of CD8+ T cells in alopecia areata. It was cDNA, reverse transcribed from extracted RNA, that served as the sequencing template. Measured with immunoSEQ multiplex PCR; TCRdb has only the in-frame clones, and not every one. Of about 130,000 clones in the sample, around 50% were seen once. Sequences were derived from CD4+ T cells sorted from blood, sampled at week 0. The receptors shown here come from a human donor with alopecia areata.

This clone was counted a single time. The chain employs TRBV20-1 and TRBJ2-1; D gene ambiguous. There are 11 residues in the CDR3. V lost 3 bases, J lost 9 bases, and 9 bases lay in between. CDR1 DFQATT and CDR2 SNEGSKA come from the germline V gene (reference sequence). The CDR3 is CSASYLSEQFF. DNA of the CDR3: TGCAGTGCTAGTTACCTTAGTGAGCAGTTCTTC.

This sequence joins TRBV6-1 and TRBJ2-4; 11 positions agree with TRBD2. The germline V gene has CDR1 MNHNS and CDR2 SASEGT. Losses at the gene ends were 2 bases for V and 11 bases for J; bases not matched to a gene: 8. The length of the CDR3 is 15 residues. CDR3 loop: CASSEIRLAGGFQYF. The CDR3 coding sequence is TGTGCCAGCAGTGAAATTAGGCTAGCGGGGGGTTTTCAGTACTTC.

The chain combines TRBV5-4 with TRBJ1-2; TRBD1 might be the D (5 bases). Per germline, CDR1 SGHNT and CDR2 YYREEE (reference sequence). The CDR3 totals 13 residues. V dropped 1 base and J dropped 7 bases, with 11 bases sitting between them. This CDR3 reads CASSLFRGRGYTF. CDR3 DNA sequence: TGTGCCAGCAGCTTGTTTAGGGGCCGTGGCTACACCTTC. Drawing the rest from reference TRBV5-4 and TRBJ1-2, the complete variable domain is ETGVTQSPTHLIKTRGQQVTLRCSSQSGHNTVSWYQQALGQGPQFIFQYYREEENGRGNFPPRFSGLQFPNYSSELNVNALELDDSALYLCASSLFRGRGYTFGSGTRLTVV.

J is TRBJ2-1 and V is TRBV4-2, with 7 positions matching TRBD2. The V and J ends lost 0 bases and 10 bases, in that order; junction bases with no gene match: 12. The CDR3 runs to 16 residues. Germline CDR1 is LGHNA and CDR2 is YNFKEQ. CDR3: CASSQDFGGIYSEQFF. The CDR3 DNA is TGTGCCAGCAGCCAAGATTTCGGGGGGATCTACAGCGAGCAGTTCTTC.

The CDR3 loop is CASSWTGVADTQYF. The CDR3 DNA reads TGTGCCAGCAGTTGGACAGGGGTTGCAGATACGCAGTATTTT. This chain joins TRBV27 and TRBJ2-3; TRBD1 matches 9 bases. Germline CDR1 is MNHEY and CDR2 is SMNVEV (reference sequence). Trimming cost V 4 bases and J 4 bases; bases outside gene matches: 3. CDR3 length equals 14 residues.

This clone was seen more than once but under ten times. The V gene is TRBV25-1, the J gene TRBJ2-5; 9 bases align to TRBD2. Germline V lookup: CDR1 MGHDK, CDR2 SYGVNS. V trimming: 2 bases; J trimming: 5 bases; junction bases outside the gene matches: 6. This CDR3 has 15 amino acids. The CDR3 here is CASSEPLAGLETQYF. The CDR3 DNA reads as TGTGCCAGCAGTGAACCCCTAGCGGGACTGGAGACCCAGTACTTC.

In DNA, the CDR3 is TGTGCCAGCAGCCACCGGACAGGTACGCAAGAGACCCAGTACTTC. As protein: CASSHRTGTQETQYF. The chain links TRBV5-4 to TRBJ2-5, with TRBD1 matching over 7 bases. The CDR3 consists of 15 residues. The trim removed 4 bases at V and 2 bases at J, leaving 8 bases unmatched. Germline V lookup: CDR1 SGHNT, CDR2 YYREEE (reference sequence).

This clone came up a few times. This chain joins TRBV7-2 and TRBJ2-1; 8 bases are a match to TRBD2. Germline lookup yields CDR1 SGHTA and CDR2 FQGNSA. The CDR3 runs to 12 residues. The ends lost 5 bases at V and 9 bases at J; junction bases unmatched: 3. The CDR3 reads CASSPGTSEQFF. The CDR3 DNA reads as TGTGCCAGCAGCCCCGGGACTAGTGAGCAGTTCTTC.

The rearrangement links TRBV6-1 to TRBJ2-1; unclear D gene. CDR1 and CDR2 (germline): MNHNS, SASEGT. CDR3 length: 14 residues. Between the trimmed V and J ends, which lost 2 bases and 5 bases, there was a span of 10 bases. CDR3: CASSETNENNEQFF. The CDR3, as DNA: TGTGCCAGCAGTGAAACCAACGAAAACAATGAGCAGTTCTTC.

The chain has TRBV6-5 and TRBJ1-5; the D is unclear. V lost 6 bases to trimming and J lost 2 bases, with 5 bases between them. The germline V gene encodes CDR1 MNHEY and CDR2 SVGAGI. This CDR3 comprises 12 residues. CDR3 sequence reads: CASRGGNQPQHF. The CDR3 DNA reads TGTGCCAGCAGGGGTGGCAATCAGCCCCAGCATTTT.

The V call is TRBV11-2, the J call TRBJ2-7; D uncertain. Deletions cut 1 base from V and 7 bases from J, with 11 bases between. The CDR3 runs to 13 residues. Germline assignment: CDR1 SGHAT and CDR2 FQNNGV. The CDR3 coding sequence is TGTGCCAGCAGCTTAGGGGCAGGCACGGAGCAGTACTTC. Its translation: CASSLGAGTEQYF.

This rearrangement joins TRBV6-1 to TRBJ2-7, with 9 bases matching TRBD2. Germline V gene sequence: CDR1 MNHNS, CDR2 SASEGT. The CDR3 loop spans 15 amino acids. V was clipped by 2 bases and J by 2 bases; unmatched bases: 4. The CDR3 DNA is TGTGCCAGCAGTGAAAGCGGGAGGTCTACCTACGAGCAGTACTTC. It yields the protein CASSESGRSTYEQYF.

The chain recombines TRBV27 with TRBJ2-1; D is unresolved. Between the trimmed V and J ends, which lost 9 bases and 7 bases, there was a span of 10 bases. In germline, CDR1 is MNHEY, CDR2 SMNVEV (reference sequence). The CDR3 extends over 11 amino acids. The chain's CDR3 is CASTLGNEQFF. DNA for the CDR3: TGTGCCAGTACGTTGGGGAATGAGCAGTTCTTC.

The rearrangement joins TRBV28 to TRBJ2-2; a weak D match, TRBD2 (5 bases). CDR1 is MDHEN and CDR2 is SYDVKM in the germline V gene. V shed 7 bases and J shed 4 bases, with 19 bases lying between them. The CDR3 contains 16 residues. CDR3 DNA sequence: TGTGCCAGCAAGGACGGGAACCGTCTCAGCACCGGGGAGCTGTTTTTT. Protein: CASKDGNRLSTGELFF.

The chain recombines TRBV5-4 with TRBJ2-5; the D gene is possibly TRBD2 (6 bases). Trimming removed 4 bases at V and 3 bases at J, with 10 bases between. Germline assignment: CDR1 SGHNT and CDR2 YYREEE (reference sequence). The CDR3 totals 13 residues. Here the CDR3 DNA reads TGTGCCAGCAGCGTGCCGGGGGAAGAGACCCAGTACTTC. Protein: CASSVPGEETQYF.

This clone was seen a handful of times. The chain has TRBV2 and TRBJ2-5, with TRBD1 identical over 9 bases. After removal of 8 bases from V and 3 bases from J, the junction contained 7 bases not matched to a gene. Germline V gene lookup returns CDR1 SNHLY and CDR2 FYNNEI. The CDR3 is 14 amino acids. This CDR3 reads CASGFDRGEETQYF. The CDR3 DNA reads as TGTGCCAGCGGGTTTGACAGGGGGGAAGAGACCCAGTACTTC. Variable domain in full (rest from reference TRBV2 and TRBJ2-5): EPEVTQTPSHQVTQMGQEVILRCVPISNHLYFYWYRQILGQKVEFLVSFYNNEISEKSEIFDDQFSVERPDGSNFTLKIRSTKLEDSAMYFCASGFDRGEETQYFGPGTRLLVL.

V and J are TRBV29-1 and TRBJ2-1, with 9 nucleotides matching TRBD2. The CDR3 has 15 residues. Germline V lookup: CDR1 SQVTM, CDR2 ANQGSEA. Losses at the gene ends were 3 bases for V and 0 bases for J; bases not matched to a gene: 3. The CDR3 region has the DNA TGCAGCGTTGAGGGCGGGGGGGGCTCCTACAATGAGCAGTTCTTC. Amino acids: CSVEGGGGSYNEQFF.